The next 13 T cell receptor beta chains were all read from a single sample in a study of blood T cell repertoires in COVID-19. Produced via immunoSEQ multiplex PCR; TCRdb's table is partial and in-frame only. This table has 400,000 or so clones, around nine tenths appearing once. The sequenced sample was peripheral blood. The receptors were sampled from a human donor in a cohort sampled during active COVID-19.

This chain uses TRBV6-5 with TRBJ2-3; no reliable D call. Trimming left V 0 bases short and J 1 base short, with 8 bases between. Germline loops: CDR1 MNHEY, CDR2 SVGAGI. The CDR3 runs 15 residues. CDR3 bases: TGTGCCAGCAGTTACTCGAGCCTCGGCACAGATACGCAGTATTTT. It yields the protein CASSYSSLGTDTQYF.

The chain carries TRBV7-3 and TRBJ2-1, with D perhaps matching TRBD1 (6 bases). V was clipped by 5 bases and J by 2 bases, with 13 bases between them. This CDR3 has 15 amino acids. Germline V gene sequence: CDR1 SGHTA, CDR2 FQGTGA. This CDR3 is CASSPDRLTYNEQFF. In nucleotides, the CDR3 is TGTGCCAGCAGCCCTGACAGGCTCACCTACAATGAGCAGTTCTTC.

The rearrangement uses TRBV5-1 and TRBJ2-5, with D perhaps TRBD2 (6 bases). This CDR3 region has 15 residues. V lost 0 bases and J 3 bases, leaving 12 bases between the germline ends. CDR1 SGHRS and CDR2 YFSETQ come from the germline V gene. CDR3 loop: CASSLAGVSKETQYF. The CDR3 nucleotides read TGCGCCAGCAGCTTGGCGGGGGTCTCCAAAGAGACCCAGTACTTC. The full variable domain, rest sourced from reference TRBV5-1 and TRBJ2-5, is KAGVTQTPRYLIKTRGQQVTLSCSPISGHRSVSWYQQTPGQGLQFLFEYFSETQRNKGNFPGRFSGRQFSNSRSEMNVSTLELGDSALYLCASSLAGVSKETQYFGPGTRLLVL.

CDR3 sequence: CASCPATTVANEQFF. The CDR3 DNA reads TGTGCCAGCTGTCCCGCAACGACAGTGGCCAATGAGCAGTTCTTC. The chain is built from TRBV16 and TRBJ2-1, with D maybe TRBD1 (5 bases). The CDR3 covers 15 residues. CDR1 and CDR2 (germline): KGHSY, FQNENV. V was shortened by 8 bases and J by 6 bases, with 20 bases between the two germline ends.

V gene TRBV28 combines with J gene TRBJ2-7, with 7 nucleotides matching TRBD2. Germline values: CDR1 MDHEN, CDR2 SYDVKM. Trimming at V came to 6 bases and at J to 4 bases, leaving 12 bases not matched to a gene. The CDR3 runs to 15 residues. CDR3 in DNA: TGTGCCAGCAGAGATTGGGAGGGCCCGAGTTACGAGCAGTACTTC. Its protein is CASRDWEGPSYEQYF.

The chain couples TRBV27 to TRBJ2-3, with D possibly TRBD2 on 5 matching bases. The CDR3 spans 14 residues. Germline CDR1 reads MNHEY; CDR2 reads SMNVEV (reference sequence). The germline V and J ends were trimmed by 7 bases and 0 bases, with 11 bases remaining between them. The chain's CDR3 is CASKVARSTDTQYF. CDR3 DNA: TGTGCCAGCAAGGTAGCGCGGAGCACAGATACGCAGTATTTT.

The chain combines TRBV28 with TRBJ2-1, with TRBD2 matching 11 bases. Germline CDR1 and CDR2: MDHEN and SYDVKM. The V and J ends lost 4 bases and 6 bases, in that order; junction bases with no gene match: 8. This CDR3 is built from 16 residues. In nucleotides, the CDR3 is TGTGCCAGCAGTTCCAGACTAGCGGGAAGGCTCAATGAGCAGTTCTTC. Translating it yields CASSSRLAGRLNEQFF.

The CDR3 reads CASSHPTGTSVYYNEQFF. CDR3 bases: TGTGCCAGCAGTCACCCAACCGGGACTAGCGTGTACTACAATGAGCAGTTCTTC. The chain uses TRBV6-6 and TRBJ2-1; 10 bases map to TRBD2. With V trimmed by 5 bases and J by 3 bases, 13 bases remained unmatched. Germline CDR1 MNHNY, CDR2 SVGAGI (reference sequence). The CDR3 is 18 amino acids.

The genes are TRBV10-1 and TRBJ2-7; 11 nucleotides line up with TRBD2. The CDR3 totals 15 residues. Germline V gives CDR1 WNHNN, CDR2 SYGVQD (reference sequence). The trim removed 0 bases at V and 6 bases at J, leaving 4 bases unmatched. The CDR3 region has the DNA TGCGCCAGCAGTGAGTCTCCTAGCGGGAGGACCGAGCAGTACTTC. Protein: CASSESPSGRTEQYF.

The rearrangement uses TRBV2 and TRBJ1-3; possibly TRBD1 for D (5 bases). The V gene's germline CDR1 is SNHLY and CDR2 FYNNEI. The CDR3 has 14 amino acids. Trimming removed 5 bases from V and 4 bases from J, with 12 bases in between. The CDR3 protein is CASSPIRQGNTIYF. In DNA form, the CDR3 reads TGTGCCAGCAGTCCTATTAGACAGGGAAACACCATATATTTT.

DNA for the CDR3: TGTGCCAGCAGCTGGACCAGGGGGCTCGACACCGGGGAGCTGTTTTTT. Translated: CASSWTRGLDTGELFF. The J gene is TRBJ2-2, the V gene TRBV7-9, with TRBD1 matching over 8 bases. Per germline, CDR1 SEHNR and CDR2 FQNEAQ (reference sequence). This CDR3 contains 16 residues. The ends lost 4 bases at V and 3 bases at J; junction bases unmatched: 7.

This chain joins TRBV25-1 and TRBJ2-2; a possible D gene is TRBD2 (6 bases). The CDR3 extends over 14 amino acids. V was clipped by 4 bases and J by 6 bases, with 12 bases between them. The germline gives CDR1 MGHDK, CDR2 SYGVNS. DNA of the CDR3: TGTGCCAGCAGTGGGAGGGGTAGTGCCGGGGAGCTGTTTTTT. This codes for CASSGRGSAGELFF.

The chain joins TRBV2 to TRBJ2-5; 12 bases map to TRBD1. The CDR3 loop spans 14 amino acids. V shed 8 bases, J shed 5 bases, and the junction held 6 bases outside the gene matches. Germline V gene data show CDR1 as SNHLY and CDR2 as FYNNEI. CDR3 sequence reads: CASGDRGRAETQYF. CDR3 sequence (DNA): TGTGCCAGCGGGGACAGGGGGCGCGCGGAGACCCAGTACTTC.